The sequence of this T cell receptor beta chain was determined in a study of cytomegalovirus exposure and HLA in healthy donors. Study summary: Of around 410 genotyped donors, roughly 80% grouped in the Caucasian-associated ancestry cluster.

For this clone: Its antigen is not identified.

PCR employed 60 Vbeta and 13 Jbeta primers. Sequencing used immunoSEQ multiplex PCR; TCRdb keeps in-frame clones, though not all of them. The sample has over 95,000 clones, approximately 80% seen once. General observations from the study: Rarity characterized most TCR sequences, yet some public TCRs appeared in many donors. Accurate prediction of most subjects' HLA-A and HLA-B alleles from TCR beta sequences was reported.

Germline V gene data show CDR1 as MNHEY and CDR2 as SVGAGI. V gave up 0 bases and J gave up 4 bases, with 15 bases separating them. There are 16 residues in the CDR3. This sequence originates from a woman aged 25 to 39 in good health and CMV-seropositive. The sequencing sample was made of PBMCs. The V and J genes are TRBV6-5 and TRBJ1-2; D gene unclear. The CDR3 spells CASSYSAAERGYGYTF. In DNA form, the CDR3 reads TGTGCCAGCAGTTACTCGGCGGCGGAACGGGGCTATGGCTACACCTTC.